A selection of T cell receptor beta chains follows, all from one sample in a study of STAT5B mutations in CD4+ large granular lymphocyte leukemia. Libraries were prepared by immunoSEQ multiplex PCR; TCRdb keeps only in-frame clonotypes and omits some of them. The profile shows approximately 52,000 clones, 70% of them singletons. Specimen: CD4+ T cells from blood buffy coats. The source of these receptors is a human donor in good health. Both conserved end residues are part of each CDR3. The D gene is left open where the match is weak. Clone size, where shown, is once, few, many, or a class for clones that have expanded.

.	TRBV5-1	TRBJ2-1	.	TGCGCCAGCAGCTTGACGTGGGCCGGCCAATACAATGAGCAGTTCTTC	CASSLTWAGQYNEQFF
.	TRBV28	TRBJ1-2	TRBD1	TGTGCCAGCAGTCCTCCCCGGGACAGGGTCGCTAACTATGGCTACACCTTC	CASSPPRDRVANYGYTF
.	TRBV27	TRBJ1-5	.	TGTGCCAGCAGTTTATTCAACCCCCGGGGTCAGCCCCAGCATTTT	CASSLFNPRGQPQHF
.	TRBV2	TRBJ1-1	TRBD1	TGTGCCAGCAGGCGACAGGGGGGCACTGAAGCTTTCTTT	CASRRQGGTEAFF
.	TRBV18	TRBJ1-2	.	TGTGCCAGCTCACCAGGGGTATCTGGCTACACCTTC	CASSPGVSGYTF
.	TRBV5-6	TRBJ1-1	.	TGTGCCAGCAGCCCACCCTCGACAGGGAACACTGAAGCTTTCTTT	CASSPPSTGNTEAFF
.	TRBV19	TRBJ2-3	TRBD2	TGTGCCAGTAAAGAGCGGGGGGTCGGCACAGATACGCAGTATTTT	CASKERGVGTDTQYF
.	TRBV5-1	TRBJ1-6	TRBD1	TGCGCCAGCAGCATACAGGGGTTGAATTCACCCCTCCACTTT	CASSIQGLNSPLHF
once	TRBV5-1	TRBJ2-3	.	TGCGCCAGCAGCCCCGGACTTTTGACTAGCACAGATACGCAGTATTTT	CASSPGLLTSTDTQYF
.	TRBV27	TRBJ1-1	.	TGTGCCAGCACCAATCCAGGACTCTTGGGCACTGAAGCTTTCTTT	CASTNPGLLGTEAFF
.	TRBV28	TRBJ1-3	.	TGTGCCAGCAACCTAGGGGGGCGCGAAAACACCATATATTTT	CASNLGGRENTIYF
.	TRBV7-7	TRBJ2-7	.	TGTGCTAGCAGCCCCGGGCAGGGAGGTGGTTACGAGCAGTACTTC	CASSPGQGGGYEQYF
few	TRBV6-1	TRBJ1-2	.	TGTGCCAGCAGTGAAGTAGACGACTATGGCTACACCTTC	CASSEVDDYGYTF
.	TRBV30	TRBJ2-1	TRBD1	TGTGCCTGGAGTGTTTCGATGTTTCTGGGACAGGGGTTCGATGAGCAGTTCTTC	CAWSVSMFLGQGFDEQFF
.	TRBV30	TRBJ1-1	TRBD1	TGTGCCTGGAGTCGACAGGGAAAGGGAGAAGCTTTCTTT	CAWSRQGKGEAFF
.	TRBV7-9	TRBJ1-3	.	TGTGCCAGCAGTTTTACCGGGGTAGCCTCTGGAAACACCATATATTTT	CASSFTGVASGNTIYF
.	TRBV6-1	TRBJ2-3	TRBD1	TGTGCCAGCAGCGGGACAGCTGCCACAGATACGCAGTATTTT	CASSGTAATDTQYF
once	TRBV2	TRBJ2-3	.	TGTGCCAGCAGTGACCCCTTAGTAGGGGGGCCCGCCCCGGGTGGCACAGATACGCAGTATTTT	CASSDPLVGGPAPGGTDTQYF
once	TRBV5-5	TRBJ2-5	.	TGTGCCAGCAGCCCGCAGGTTCAAGAGACCCAGTACTTC	CASSPQVQETQYF
.	TRBV6-1	TRBJ1-5	TRBD1	TGTGCCAGCAGTGAATGGGGACAGGGGCGTCAGCCCCAGCATTTT	CASSEWGQGRQPQHF
.	TRBV5-1	TRBJ2-7	.	TGCGCCAGCAGCTTAAGGGCCCCTCCGGACGAGCAGTACTTC	CASSLRAPPDEQYF
once	TRBV28	TRBJ1-6	.	TGTGCCAGCAGTTTAACAGGGCAAACACCCCTCCACTTT	CASSLTGQTPLHF
.	TRBV9	TRBJ2-5	.	TGTGCCAGCAGCGTAGACTTGGGGGGACCCCGAGAGACCCAGTACTTC	CASSVDLGGPRETQYF
.	TRBV18	TRBJ2-5	TRBD2	TGTGCCAGCTCACCCCGGCTAGCGGCCCAAGAGACCCAGTACTTC	CASSPRLAAQETQYF
.	TRBV10-1	TRBJ1-2	TRBD1	TGCGCCAGCAGTGTAAACAGGGGTAACTATGGCTACACCTTC	CASSVNRGNYGYTF
.	TRBV4-1	TRBJ2-5	.	TGCGCCAGCAGCCAAGGGTGGTTGGCGGGGGCTCAAGAGACCCAGTACTTC	CASSQGWLAGAQETQYF
.	TRBV15	TRBJ2-7	.	TGTGCCACCAGCAGAGACCCGGGGGAGCAGTACTTC	CATSRDPGEQYF
.	TRBV19	TRBJ2-1	.	TGTGCCAGCGGGGGCAGGGGGTATGAGCAGTTCTTC	CASGGRGYEQFF